This section outlines one T cell receptor (beta chain) sequence together with its context. Its specificity is not known. This entry is derived from a study of cytomegalovirus exposure and HLA in healthy donors. It was with 60 Vbeta and 13 Jbeta primers that the PCR ran. The data were produced by immunoSEQ multiplex PCR, yet TCRdb's version contains in-frame clones alone and is incomplete. The table shows 95,000 to 100,000 clones, with roughly three quarters occurring only once. Study-wide findings and caveats: Most subjects had HLA-A and HLA-B alleles reportedly predicted accurately by TCR beta sequences.

Samples came from healthy bone marrow donors. The sequencing input was PBMCs. The TCR comes from a man in his forties in good health and CMV-seronegative.

The chain's CDR3 is CASSLGQHTGELFF. The CDR3 nucleotides are TGTGCCAGCAGCTTAGGGCAACACACCGGGGAGCTGTTTTTT. The chain uses TRBV7-2 and TRBJ2-2; no reliable D call. CDR3 length equals 14 residues. The V end was cut by 1 base, the J end by 3 bases, with 6 bases between. CDR1 is SGHTA, CDR2 FQGNSA, per germline.